This TCR beta chain was retrieved from a study of T cells in Graves' hyperthyroidism and ophthalmopathy. Whole-study results and caveats: Ophthalmopathy was separated from stable hyperthyroidism by a 13 V-J model. Clonotypes that were expanded in thyroid above 0.001 mostly appeared in blood too.

From RNA transcripts, TCR beta CDR3 regions were amplified. When the TCR CDR3 underwent first-round RT-PCR, the HTBI primer set was used. TCRdb recomputed calls from the multiplex PCR reads with MiXCR, one row per CDR3 protein. This table holds 500,000 to 650,000 distinct CDR3 sequences, about 20% found once. About this clonotype itself: Antigen unknown.

CDR1 and CDR2 (germline): DFQATT, SNEGSKA (reference sequence). V shed 1 base, J shed 5 bases, and the junction held 12 bases outside the gene matches. The CDR3 runs 18 residues. Sequencing was performed on blood. This sequence was found in a man aged 35 to 55 with Graves' ophthalmopathy. The chain couples TRBV20-1 to TRBJ2-7; 15 nucleotides line up with TRBD2. The CDR3 reads CSARGRTSGRATRHEQYF. DNA for the CDR3: TGCAGTGCTAGAGGAAGGACTAGCGGGAGGGCCACGAGACACGAGCAGTACTTC.